Listed below are T cell receptor beta chains from one sample, sequenced in a study of beta chain features in type 1 diabetes. TCRdb's table, derived via immunoSEQ multiplex PCR, lists solely in-frame clones and lacks some. The sample contains 400,000 to 600,000 clones, approximately 28% of which appear only once. Sequencing input: naive CD4+ T cells from blood. The receptors originated from a man younger than 30 in good health. CDR3s include the opening cysteine and the closing phenylalanine or tryptophan. A D gene is named only where the DNA matches it firmly. Only some rows state a clone size, as once, few, many or a class for expanded clones.

CASSDRDRDEKLFF | TGTGCCAGCAGCGATCGGGACAGGGATGAAAAACTGTTTTTT | TRBD1 | TRBV7-2 | - | TRBJ1-4
CASSLARTYNEQFF | TGTGCCAGCAGCTTGGCACGGACATACAATGAGCAGTTCTTC | - | TRBV5-4 | - | TRBJ2-1
CASSPMLAGYTDTQYF | TGTGCCAGCAGCCCGATGTTAGCGGGGTACACAGATACGCAGTATTTT | TRBD2 | TRBV14 | - | TRBJ2-3
CASSGPSGRATDTQYF | TGTGCCAGCAGCGGACCTAGCGGGAGGGCCACAGATACGCAGTATTTT | TRBD2 | TRBV9 | - | TRBJ2-3
CSAQGLADTDTQYF | TGCAGCGCCCAGGGGCTAGCGGACACAGATACGCAGTATTTT | - | TRBV29-1 | few | TRBJ2-3
CAWSVPRQGGTYEQYF | TGTGCCTGGAGTGTACCCCGACAGGGTGGAACCTACGAGCAGTACTTC | TRBD1 | TRBV30 | - | TRBJ2-7
CASTEGRRGYTF | TGTGCCAGCACCGAAGGAAGACGGGGCTACACCTTC | - | TRBV5-8 | - | TRBJ1-2
CAQKGGNYGYTF | TGTGCCCAGAAGGGGGGGAACTATGGCTACACCTTC | - | TRBV30 | - | TRBJ1-2
CASSSRPTGELFF | TGTGCCAGCAGCTCCCGGCCTACCGGGGAGCTGTTTTTT | - | TRBV14 | few | TRBJ2-2
CALRPGNSRGYF | TGTGCCCTCAGGCCCGGGAATAGCCGGGGGTATTTT | - | TRBV30 | few | TRBJ2-3
CASRQGPNQETQYF | TGTGCCAGCAGGCAGGGACCTAACCAAGAGACCCAGTACTTC | - | TRBV7-2 | - | TRBJ2-5
CASSLFQDRIYEQYF | TGTGCCAGCAGTTTATTTCAGGACAGGATCTACGAGCAGTACTTC | TRBD1 | TRBV27 | few | TRBJ2-7
CASRPGLRSTEAFF | TGTGCCAGCAGACCGGGACTGAGGAGCACTGAAGCTTTCTTT | - | TRBV28 | - | TRBJ1-1
CATGQNLNTGELFF | TGTGCCACCGGGCAGAATCTGAACACCGGGGAGCTGTTTTTT | - | TRBV7-9 | - | TRBJ2-2
CASSQDRGRDEQFF | TGTGCCAGTAGTCAGGACAGGGGGCGGGATGAGCAGTTCTTC | TRBD1 | TRBV19 | few | TRBJ2-1
CASSLMAEAFF | TGTGCCAGCAGCTTGATGGCTGAAGCTTTCTTT | - | TRBV5-6 | few | TRBJ1-1
CASSQEARGSGNIQYF | TGTGCCAGCAGCCAAGAAGCCAGGGGATCGGGAAACATTCAGTACTTC | - | TRBV14 | - | TRBJ2-4
CASRTGTGNPYEQYF | TGTGCCAGCAGGACAGGGACAGGGAATCCCTACGAGCAGTACTTC | TRBD1 | TRBV28 | few | TRBJ2-7
CASSTEGGNQPQHF | TGTGCCAGTAGTACTGAAGGAGGCAATCAGCCCCAGCATTTT | - | TRBV19 | few | TRBJ1-5
CASSVRQTDTQYF | TGTGCCAGCAGTGTGCGTCAGACAGATACGCAGTATTTT | - | TRBV25-1 | - | TRBJ2-3
CASSPYRNQETQYF | TGTGCCAGCTCACCCTACAGAAACCAAGAGACCCAGTACTTC | - | TRBV18 | - | TRBJ2-5
CASSLEAESYEQYF | TGCGCCAGCAGCTTAGAGGCAGAGTCCTACGAGCAGTACTTC | - | TRBV5-1 | - | TRBJ2-7
CASSQTGPRAYEQYF | TGCGCCAGCAGTCAAACAGGGCCCCGGGCGTACGAGCAGTACTTC | - | TRBV5-1 | - | TRBJ2-7
CSVNLAGLTDTQYF | TGCAGCGTTAACCTAGCGGGACTTACAGATACGCAGTATTTT | TRBD2 | TRBV29-1 | few | TRBJ2-3
CASSPRQANTEAFF | TGTGCCAGCAGCCCCCGACAGGCGAACACTGAAGCTTTCTTT | - | TRBV9 | - | TRBJ1-1
CASSVLYEQFF | TGTGCCAGCAGTGTTTTATATGAGCAGTTCTTC | - | TRBV2 | few | TRBJ2-1
CASSFTTASLYEQYF | TGTGCCAGCAGCTTCACGACAGCGTCCCTCTACGAGCAGTACTTC | - | TRBV7-9 | - | TRBJ2-7
CASSSQGTLYNEQFF | TGCGCCAGCAGCTCCCAAGGGACACTATACAATGAGCAGTTCTTC | - | TRBV5-1 | once | TRBJ2-1
CASSPGTAYSGANVLTF | TGTGCCAGCTCTCCCGGGACCGCTTACTCTGGGGCCAACGTCCTGACTTTC | - | TRBV18 | - | TRBJ2-6
CASRGTGGTEAFF | TGTGCCAGCAGGGGGACTGGAGGGACTGAAGCTTTCTTT | - | TRBV25-1 | - | TRBJ1-1
CASSLALAHSYEQYF | TGCGCCAGCAGCTTGGCGTTAGCGCACTCCTACGAGCAGTACTTC | - | TRBV5-1 | - | TRBJ2-7
CASSLVGDSNQPQHF | TGTGCCAGCAGCTTAGTAGGGGACAGCAATCAGCCCCAGCATTTT | - | TRBV7-2 | - | TRBJ1-5
CASSATSGTDTQYF | TGTGCCAGCAGTGCGACTAGCGGCACAGATACGCAGTATTTT | TRBD2 | TRBV2 | - | TRBJ2-3
CAISGTSATYNEQFF | TGTGCCATCAGTGGGACTAGCGCAACGTACAATGAGCAGTTCTTC | TRBD2 | TRBV10-3 | few | TRBJ2-1
CASSQDGGRTDTQYF | TGCGCCAGCAGCCAAGATGGCGGGAGGACAGATACGCAGTATTTT | TRBD2 | TRBV4-3 | few | TRBJ2-3
CASSPIRLAGAFTDTQYF | TGTGCCAGCAGCCCTATCCGACTAGCGGGAGCCTTCACAGATACGCAGTATTTT | TRBD2 | TRBV7-9 | - | TRBJ2-3
CSVVLRDNYEQYF | TGCAGCGTTGTTCTCCGGGACAACTACGAGCAGTACTTC | - | TRBV29-1 | few | TRBJ2-7
CASSGYRDGYTF | TGTGCCAGCAGTGGTTACAGGGATGGCTACACCTTC | - | TRBV6-1 | few | TRBJ1-2
CASSVETVSYNEQFF | TGTGCCAGCAGCGTTGAGACAGTCTCCTACAATGAGCAGTTCTTC | - | TRBV9 | few | TRBJ2-1
CASSLVGGSTGANVLTF | TGCGCCAGCAGCTTGGTCGGCGGGAGCACTGGGGCCAACGTCCTGACTTTC | TRBD2 | TRBV5-1 | - | TRBJ2-6
CASSLGEYEQYF | TGCGCCAGCAGCTTGGGTGAATACGAGCAGTACTTC | - | TRBV5-1 | few | TRBJ2-7
CSAVTGGSNTGELFF | TGCAGCGCCGTGACAGGGGGCTCGAACACCGGGGAGCTGTTTTTT | TRBD1 | TRBV29-1 | - | TRBJ2-2